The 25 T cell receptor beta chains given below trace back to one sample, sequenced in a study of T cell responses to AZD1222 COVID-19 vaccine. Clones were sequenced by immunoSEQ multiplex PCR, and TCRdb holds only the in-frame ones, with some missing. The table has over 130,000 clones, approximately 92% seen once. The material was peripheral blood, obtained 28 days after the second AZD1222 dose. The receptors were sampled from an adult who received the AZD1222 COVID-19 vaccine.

The CDR3 sequence is CASSLESGEQYF. CDR3 nucleotides: TGTGCCAGCAGCTTAGAATCTGGCGAGCAGTACTTC. This chain uses TRBV11-3 with TRBJ2-7; D remains unclear. The CDR3 contains 12 residues. The V gene's germline CDR1 is SGHNT and CDR2 YENEEA. V was cut by 0 bases and J by 6 bases, with 6 bases left in between.

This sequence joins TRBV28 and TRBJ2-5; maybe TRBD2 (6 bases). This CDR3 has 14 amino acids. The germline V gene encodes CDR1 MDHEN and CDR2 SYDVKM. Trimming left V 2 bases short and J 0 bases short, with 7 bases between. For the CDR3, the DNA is TGTGCCAGCAGTTTAGGGGGGAACCAAGAGACCCAGTACTTC. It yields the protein CASSLGGNQETQYF. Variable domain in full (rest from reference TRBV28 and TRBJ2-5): DVKVTQSSRYLVKRTGEKVFLECVQDMDHENMFWYRQDPGLGLRLIYFSYDVKMKEKGDIPEGYSVSREKKERFSLILESASTNQTSMYLCASSLGGNQETQYFGPGTRLLVL.

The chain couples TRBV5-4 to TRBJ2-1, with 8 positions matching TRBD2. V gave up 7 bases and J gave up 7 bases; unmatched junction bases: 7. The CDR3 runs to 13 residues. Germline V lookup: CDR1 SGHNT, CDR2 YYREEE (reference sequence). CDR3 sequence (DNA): TGTGCCAGCGAGCGGGAGACGGGAAATGAGCAGTTCTTC. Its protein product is CASERETGNEQFF.

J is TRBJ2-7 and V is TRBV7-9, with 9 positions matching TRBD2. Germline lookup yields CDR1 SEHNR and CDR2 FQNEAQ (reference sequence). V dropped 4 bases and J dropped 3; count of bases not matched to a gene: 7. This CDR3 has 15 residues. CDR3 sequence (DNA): TGTGCCAGCAGCTCAAATAGCGGGAGCGGCTACGAGCAGTACTTC. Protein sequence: CASSSNSGSGYEQYF.

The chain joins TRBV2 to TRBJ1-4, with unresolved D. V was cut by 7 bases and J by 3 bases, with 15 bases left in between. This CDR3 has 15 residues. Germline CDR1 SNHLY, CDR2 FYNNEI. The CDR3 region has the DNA TGTGCCAGCACCTCGCTCGGCGGATCTAATGAAAAACTGTTTTTT. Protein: CASTSLGGSNEKLFF.

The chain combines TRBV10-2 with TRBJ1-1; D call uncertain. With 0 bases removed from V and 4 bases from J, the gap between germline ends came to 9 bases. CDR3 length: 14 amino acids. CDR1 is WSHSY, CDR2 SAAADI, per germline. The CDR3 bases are TGCGCCAGCAGTGAGTCCAAGGGCCCCACTGAAGCTTTCTTT. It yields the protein CASSESKGPTEAFF.

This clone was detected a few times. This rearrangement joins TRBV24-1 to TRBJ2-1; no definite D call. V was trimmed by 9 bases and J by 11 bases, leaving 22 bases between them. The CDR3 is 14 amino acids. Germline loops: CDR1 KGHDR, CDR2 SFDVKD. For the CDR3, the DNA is TGTGCCACCCTTGAGACGCATCCGTCGATTAAGCAGTTCTTC. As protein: CATLETHPSIKQFF.

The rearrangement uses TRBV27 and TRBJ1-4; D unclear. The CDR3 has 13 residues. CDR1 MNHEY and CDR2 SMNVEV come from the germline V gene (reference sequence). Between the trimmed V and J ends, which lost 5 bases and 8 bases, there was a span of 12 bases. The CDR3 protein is CASSQNVGEKLFF. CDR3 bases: TGTGCCAGCAGTCAAAACGTGGGAGAAAAACTGTTTTTT. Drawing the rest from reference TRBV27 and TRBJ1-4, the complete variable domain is EAQVTQNPRYLITVTGKKLTVTCSQNMNHEYMSWYRQDPGLGLRQIYYSMNVEVTDKGDVPEGYKVSRKEKRNFPLILESPSPNQTSLYFCASSQNVGEKLFFGSGTQLSVL.

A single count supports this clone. The CDR3: CASSLDQGHHQETQYF. In DNA, the CDR3 is TGTGCCAGCAGCTTAGATCAGGGACATCACCAAGAGACCCAGTACTTC. The chain joins TRBV11-2 to TRBJ2-5; D might be TRBD1 (6 bases). The V and J ends lost 0 bases and 0 bases respectively, with 11 bases between them. Germline V gene data show CDR1 as SGHAT and CDR2 as FQNNGV. The CDR3 contains 16 residues. Together with reference TRBV11-2 and TRBJ2-5, the CDR3 gives the full variable domain: EAGVAQSPRYKIIEKRQSVAFWCNPISGHATLYWYQQILGQGPKLLIQFQNNGVVDDSQLPKDRFSAERLKGVDSTLKIQPAKLEDSAVYLCASSLDQGHHQETQYFGPGTRLLVL.

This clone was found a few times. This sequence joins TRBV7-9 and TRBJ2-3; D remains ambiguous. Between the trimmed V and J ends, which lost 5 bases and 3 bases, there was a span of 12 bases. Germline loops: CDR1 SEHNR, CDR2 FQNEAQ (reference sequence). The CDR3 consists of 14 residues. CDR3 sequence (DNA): TGTGCCAGCAGCATCGACATCACTACAGATACGCAGTATTTT. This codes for CASSIDITTDTQYF.

Written as DNA, the CDR3 is TGTGCCAGCAGCTTGCTGGATTCACCCCTCCACTTT. This codes for CASSLLDSPLHF. The chain is built from TRBV5-4 and TRBJ1-6; unclear D gene. The CDR3 totals 12 residues. In germline, CDR1 is SGHNT, CDR2 YYREEE (reference sequence). With 1 base removed from V and 8 bases from J, the gap between germline ends came to 4 bases.

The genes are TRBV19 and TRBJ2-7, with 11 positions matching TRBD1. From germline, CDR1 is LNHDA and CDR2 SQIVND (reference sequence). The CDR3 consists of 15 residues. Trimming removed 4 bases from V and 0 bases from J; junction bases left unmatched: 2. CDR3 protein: CASSKGQGDSYEQYF. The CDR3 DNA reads TGTGCCAGTAGTAAGGGACAGGGGGACTCCTACGAGCAGTACTTC.

The CDR3 sequence: CASRMTSGVDNEQFF. DNA for the CDR3: TGCGCCAGCAGGATGACTAGCGGCGTGGACAATGAGCAGTTCTTC. The chain employs TRBV5-1 and TRBJ2-1; 9 bases map to TRBD2. The V gene end was trimmed by 5 bases and the J gene end by 5 bases; junction bases not matched to a gene: 8. CDR1 SGHRS and CDR2 YFSETQ come from the germline V gene. The CDR3 has 15 residues.

CDR3 protein: CASSSMGQGIGKLFF. In nucleotides, the CDR3 is TGTGCCAGCAGTTCCATGGGACAGGGGATCGGAAAACTGTTTTTT. The chain employs TRBV6-2 or TRBV6-3 and TRBJ1-4, with 10 bases fitting TRBD1. The V and J ends lost 4 bases and 10 bases, in that order; junction bases with no gene match: 9. In germline, CDR1 is MNHEY, CDR2 SVGEGT. This CDR3 is 15 amino acids long.

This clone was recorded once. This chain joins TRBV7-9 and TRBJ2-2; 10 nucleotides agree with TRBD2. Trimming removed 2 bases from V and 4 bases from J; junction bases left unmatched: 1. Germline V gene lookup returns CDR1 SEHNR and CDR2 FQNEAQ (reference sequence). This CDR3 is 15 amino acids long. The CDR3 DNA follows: TGTGCCAGCAGCTTAAGACTAGCGGGCACCGGGGAGCTGTTTTTT. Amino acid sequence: CASSLRLAGTGELFF.

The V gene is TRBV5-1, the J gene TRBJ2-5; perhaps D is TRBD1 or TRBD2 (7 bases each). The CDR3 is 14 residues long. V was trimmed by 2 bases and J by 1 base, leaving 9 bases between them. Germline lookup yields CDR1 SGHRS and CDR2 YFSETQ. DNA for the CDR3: TGCGCCAGCAGCTTCAGGGGGGGCCAAGAGACCCAGTACTTC. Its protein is CASSFRGGQETQYF.

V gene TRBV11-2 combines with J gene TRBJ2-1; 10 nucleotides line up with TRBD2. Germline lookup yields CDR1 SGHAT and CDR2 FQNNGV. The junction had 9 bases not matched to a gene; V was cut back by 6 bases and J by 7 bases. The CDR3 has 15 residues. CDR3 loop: CASRALAGVGNEQFF. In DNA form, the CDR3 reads TGTGCCAGCAGGGCTCTAGCGGGAGTGGGGAATGAGCAGTTCTTC.

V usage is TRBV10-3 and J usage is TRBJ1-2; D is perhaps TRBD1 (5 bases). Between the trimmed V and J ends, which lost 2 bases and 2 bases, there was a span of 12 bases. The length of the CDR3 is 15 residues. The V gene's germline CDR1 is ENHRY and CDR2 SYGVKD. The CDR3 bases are TGTGCCATCAGTGAGGTCAGTGAGGGGAACTATGGCTACACCTTC. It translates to CAISEVSEGNYGYTF.

CDR3 amino acids: CASSFGGAYEQYF. The DNA for the CDR3 is TGTGCCAGCAGCTTCGGGGGAGCCTACGAGCAGTACTTC. The rearrangement links TRBV11-3 to TRBJ2-7; maybe TRBD2 (6 bases). Germline V gene data show CDR1 as SGHNT and CDR2 as YENEEA. Trimming left V 3 bases short and J 2 bases short, with 8 bases between. CDR3 length: 13 amino acids.

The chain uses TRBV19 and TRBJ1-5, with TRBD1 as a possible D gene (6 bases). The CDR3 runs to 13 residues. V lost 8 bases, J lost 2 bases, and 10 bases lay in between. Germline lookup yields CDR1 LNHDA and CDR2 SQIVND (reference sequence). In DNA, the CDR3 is TGTGCCAGTGGACAGCTCGGCAATCAGCCCCAGCATTTT. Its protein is CASGQLGNQPQHF.

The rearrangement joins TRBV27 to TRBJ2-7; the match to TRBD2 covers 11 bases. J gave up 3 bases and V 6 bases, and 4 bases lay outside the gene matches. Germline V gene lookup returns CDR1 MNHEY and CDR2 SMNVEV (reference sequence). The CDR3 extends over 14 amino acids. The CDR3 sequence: CASRTSGINYEQYF. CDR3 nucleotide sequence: TGTGCCAGCAGGACTAGCGGGATAAACTACGAGCAGTACTTC.

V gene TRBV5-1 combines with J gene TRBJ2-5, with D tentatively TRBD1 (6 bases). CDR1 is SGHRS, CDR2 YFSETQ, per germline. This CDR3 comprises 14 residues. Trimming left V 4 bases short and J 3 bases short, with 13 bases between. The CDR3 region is CASSVPQGKETQYF. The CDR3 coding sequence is TGCGCCAGCAGCGTCCCACAGGGTAAAGAGACCCAGTACTTC.

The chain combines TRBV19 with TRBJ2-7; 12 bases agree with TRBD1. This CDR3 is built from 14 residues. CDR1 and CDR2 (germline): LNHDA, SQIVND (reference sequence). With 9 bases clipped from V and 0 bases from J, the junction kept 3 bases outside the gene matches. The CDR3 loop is CASGTGGYSYEQYF. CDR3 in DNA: TGTGCCAGCGGGACAGGGGGCTACTCCTACGAGCAGTACTTC.

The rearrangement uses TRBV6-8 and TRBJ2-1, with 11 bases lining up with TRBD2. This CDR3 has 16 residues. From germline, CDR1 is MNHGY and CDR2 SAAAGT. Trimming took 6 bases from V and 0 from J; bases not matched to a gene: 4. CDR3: CASRTSGVFSYNEQFF. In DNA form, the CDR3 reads TGTGCCAGCAGGACTAGCGGGGTATTCTCCTACAATGAGCAGTTCTTC.

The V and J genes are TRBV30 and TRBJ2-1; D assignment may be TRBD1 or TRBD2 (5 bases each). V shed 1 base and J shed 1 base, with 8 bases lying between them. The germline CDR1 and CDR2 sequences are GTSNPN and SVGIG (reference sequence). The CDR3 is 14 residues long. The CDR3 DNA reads TGTGCCTGGAGTGGGGACCCTTCCTACAATGAGCAGTTCTTC. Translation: CAWSGDPSYNEQFF. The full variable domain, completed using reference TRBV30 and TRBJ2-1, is SQTIHQWPATLVQPVGSPLSLECTVEGTSNPNLYWYRQAAGRGLQLLFYSVGIGQISSEVPQNLSASRPQDRQFILSSKKLLLSDSGFYLCAWSGDPSYNEQFFGPGTRLTVL.